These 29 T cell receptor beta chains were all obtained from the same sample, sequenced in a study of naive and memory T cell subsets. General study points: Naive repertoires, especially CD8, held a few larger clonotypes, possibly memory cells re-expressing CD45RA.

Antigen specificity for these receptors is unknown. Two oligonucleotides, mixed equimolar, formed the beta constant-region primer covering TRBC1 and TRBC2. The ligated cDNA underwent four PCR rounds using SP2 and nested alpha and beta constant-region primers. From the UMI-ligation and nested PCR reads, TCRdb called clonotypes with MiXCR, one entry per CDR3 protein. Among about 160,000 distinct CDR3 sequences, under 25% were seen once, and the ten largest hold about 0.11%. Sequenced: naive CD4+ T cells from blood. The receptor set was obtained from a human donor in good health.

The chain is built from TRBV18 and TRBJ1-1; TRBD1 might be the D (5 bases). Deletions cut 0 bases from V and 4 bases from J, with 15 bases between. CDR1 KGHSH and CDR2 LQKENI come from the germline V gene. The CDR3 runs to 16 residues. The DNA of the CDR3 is TGTGCCAGCTCACCACCACTGACAGTAAAAGGCACTGAAGCTTTCTTT. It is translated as CASSPPLTVKGTEAFF.

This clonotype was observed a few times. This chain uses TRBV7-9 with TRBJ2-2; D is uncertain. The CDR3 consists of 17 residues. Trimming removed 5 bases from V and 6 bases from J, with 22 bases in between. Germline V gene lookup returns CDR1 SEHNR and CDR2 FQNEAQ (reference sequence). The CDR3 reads CASSQTGLPLVSGELFF. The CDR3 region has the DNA TGTGCCAGCAGCCAAACCGGCTTACCCCTCGTATCCGGGGAGCTGTTTTTT.

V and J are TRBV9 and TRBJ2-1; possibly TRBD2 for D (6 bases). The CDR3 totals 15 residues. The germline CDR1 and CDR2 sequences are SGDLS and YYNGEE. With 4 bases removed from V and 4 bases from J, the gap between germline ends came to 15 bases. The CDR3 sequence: CASSPGTSQYNEQFF. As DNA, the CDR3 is TGTGCCAGCAGCCCAGGGACTTCACAATACAATGAGCAGTTCTTC.

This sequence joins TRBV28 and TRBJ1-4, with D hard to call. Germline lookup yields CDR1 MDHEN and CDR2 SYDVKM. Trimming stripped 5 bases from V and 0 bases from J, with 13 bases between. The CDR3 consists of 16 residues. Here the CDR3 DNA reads TGTGCCAGCAGTCCCAGGACGGTCGCAACTAATGAAAAACTGTTTTTT. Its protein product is CASSPRTVATNEKLFF.

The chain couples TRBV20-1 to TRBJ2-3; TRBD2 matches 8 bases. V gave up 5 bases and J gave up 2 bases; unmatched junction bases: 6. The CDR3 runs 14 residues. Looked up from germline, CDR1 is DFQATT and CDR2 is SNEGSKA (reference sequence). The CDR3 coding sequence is TGCAGTGCTCCCTTAGCGGGAAACACAGATACGCAGTATTTT. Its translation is CSAPLAGNTDTQYF.

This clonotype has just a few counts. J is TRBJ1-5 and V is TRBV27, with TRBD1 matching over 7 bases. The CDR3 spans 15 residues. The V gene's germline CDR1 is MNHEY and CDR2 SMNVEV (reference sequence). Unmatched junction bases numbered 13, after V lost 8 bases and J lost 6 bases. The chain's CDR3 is CASGSLTGVGQPQHF. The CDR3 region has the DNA TGTGCCAGCGGCTCCCTAACAGGGGTAGGTCAGCCCCAGCATTTT.

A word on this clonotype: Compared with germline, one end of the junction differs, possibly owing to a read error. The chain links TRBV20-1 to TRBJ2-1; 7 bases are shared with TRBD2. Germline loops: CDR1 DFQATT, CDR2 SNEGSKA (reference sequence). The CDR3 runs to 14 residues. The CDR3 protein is CSASMRESYNEQFF. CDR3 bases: TGCAGTGCTAGTATGCGGGAGTCTTACAATGAGCAGTTCTTT.

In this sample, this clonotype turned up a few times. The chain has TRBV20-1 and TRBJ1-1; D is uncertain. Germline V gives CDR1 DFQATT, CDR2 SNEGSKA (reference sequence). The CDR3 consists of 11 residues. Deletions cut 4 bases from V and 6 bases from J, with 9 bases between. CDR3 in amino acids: CSANEAPEAFF. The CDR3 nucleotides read TGCAGTGCTAATGAGGCCCCTGAAGCTTTCTTT.

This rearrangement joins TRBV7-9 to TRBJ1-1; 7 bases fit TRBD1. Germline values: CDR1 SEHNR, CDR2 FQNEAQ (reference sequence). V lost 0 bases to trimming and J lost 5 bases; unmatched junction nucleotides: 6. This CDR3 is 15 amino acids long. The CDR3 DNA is TGTGCCAGCAGCTTAGCGGGAGGGGGCGGAACTGAAGCTTTCTTT. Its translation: CASSLAGGGGTEAFF. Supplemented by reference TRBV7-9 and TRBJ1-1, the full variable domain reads DTGVSQNPRHKITKRGQNVTFRCDPISEHNRLYWYRQTLGQGPEFLTYFQNEAQLEKSRLLSDRFSAERPKGSFSTLEIQRTEQGDSAMYLCASSLAGGGGTEAFFGQGTRLTVV.

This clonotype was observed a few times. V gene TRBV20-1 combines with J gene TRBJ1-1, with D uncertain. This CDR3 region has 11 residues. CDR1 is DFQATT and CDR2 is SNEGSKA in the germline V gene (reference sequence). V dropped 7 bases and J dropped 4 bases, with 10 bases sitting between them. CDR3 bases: TGCAGTGTACCGGAACTCACTGAAGCTTTCTTT. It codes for CSVPELTEAFF.

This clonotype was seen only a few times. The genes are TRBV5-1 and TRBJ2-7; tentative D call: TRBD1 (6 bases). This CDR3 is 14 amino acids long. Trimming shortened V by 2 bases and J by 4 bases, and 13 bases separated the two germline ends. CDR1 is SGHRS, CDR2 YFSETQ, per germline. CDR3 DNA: TGCGCCAGCAGCTTCCAACAGGGTCTGTACGAGCAGTACTTC. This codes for CASSFQQGLYEQYF.

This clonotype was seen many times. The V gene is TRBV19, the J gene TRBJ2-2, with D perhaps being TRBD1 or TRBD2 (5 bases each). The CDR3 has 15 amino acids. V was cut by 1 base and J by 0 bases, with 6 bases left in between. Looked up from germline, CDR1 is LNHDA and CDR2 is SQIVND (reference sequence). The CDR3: CASSIAGPNTGELFF. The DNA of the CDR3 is TGTGCCAGTAGTATAGCGGGACCGAACACCGGGGAGCTGTTTTTT. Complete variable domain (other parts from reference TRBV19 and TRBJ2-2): DGGITQSPKYLFRKEGQNVTLSCEQNLNHDAMYWYRQDPGQGLRLIYYSQIVNDFQKGDIAEGYSVSREKKESFPLTVTSAQKNPTAFYLCASSIAGPNTGELFFGEGSRLTVL.

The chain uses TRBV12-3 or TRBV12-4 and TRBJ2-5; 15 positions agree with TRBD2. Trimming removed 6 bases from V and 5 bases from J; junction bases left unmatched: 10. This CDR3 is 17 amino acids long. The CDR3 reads CASRPGLAGGPLETQYF. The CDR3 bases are TGTGCCAGCAGGCCCGGACTAGCGGGAGGGCCATTGGAGACCCAGTACTTC.

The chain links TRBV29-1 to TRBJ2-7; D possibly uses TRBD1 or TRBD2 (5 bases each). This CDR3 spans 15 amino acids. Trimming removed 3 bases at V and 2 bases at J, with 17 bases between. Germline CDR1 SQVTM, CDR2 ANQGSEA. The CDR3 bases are TGCAGCGTTGAGCTTGGGGGAGAGCTTGCCTACGAGCAGTACTTC. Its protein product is CSVELGGELAYEQYF.

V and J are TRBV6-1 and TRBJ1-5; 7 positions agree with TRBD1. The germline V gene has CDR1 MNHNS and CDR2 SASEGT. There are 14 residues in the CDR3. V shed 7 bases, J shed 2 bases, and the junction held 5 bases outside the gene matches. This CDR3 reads CASTLGQGNQPQHF. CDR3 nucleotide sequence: TGTGCCAGCACCCTAGGACAGGGCAATCAGCCCCAGCATTTT.

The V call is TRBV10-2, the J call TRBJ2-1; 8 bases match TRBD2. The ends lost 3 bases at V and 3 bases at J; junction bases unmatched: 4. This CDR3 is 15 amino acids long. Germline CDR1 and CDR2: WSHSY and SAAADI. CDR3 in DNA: TGCGCCAGCAGTGATAAGCGGGAGTTCTACAATGAGCAGTTCTTC. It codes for CASSDKREFYNEQFF.

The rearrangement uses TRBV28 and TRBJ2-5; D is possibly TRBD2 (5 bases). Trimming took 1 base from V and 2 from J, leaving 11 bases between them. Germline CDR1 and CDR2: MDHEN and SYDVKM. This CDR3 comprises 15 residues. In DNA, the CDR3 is TGTGCCAGCAGTTTATATAGCGTACTGCAAGAGACCCAGTACTTC. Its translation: CASSLYSVLQETQYF.

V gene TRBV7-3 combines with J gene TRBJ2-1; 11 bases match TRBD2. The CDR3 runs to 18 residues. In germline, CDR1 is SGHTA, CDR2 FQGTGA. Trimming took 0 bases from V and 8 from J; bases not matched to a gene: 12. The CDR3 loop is CASSLTPRLAGGSDEQFF. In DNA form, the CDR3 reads TGTGCCAGCAGCTTAACCCCCCGTTTAGCGGGAGGGAGCGATGAGCAGTTCTTC. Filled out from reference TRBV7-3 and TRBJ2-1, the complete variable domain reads GAGVSQTPSNKVTEKGKYVELRCDPISGHTALYWYRQSLGQGPEFLIYFQGTGAADDSGLPNDRFFAVRPEGSVSTLKIQRTERGDSAVYLCASSLTPRLAGGSDEQFFGPGTRLTVL.

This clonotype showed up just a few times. The CDR3 DNA is TGTGCCAGTAGTAAGGTTGCAGGGGGCATCAACAATGAGCAGTTCTTC. This codes for CASSKVAGGINNEQFF. The rearrangement joins TRBV19 to TRBJ2-1, with 8 bases identical to TRBD1. Losses at the gene ends were 4 bases for V and 5 bases for J; bases not matched to a gene: 10. CDR1 is LNHDA and CDR2 is SQIVND in the germline V gene (reference sequence). The CDR3 runs 16 residues.

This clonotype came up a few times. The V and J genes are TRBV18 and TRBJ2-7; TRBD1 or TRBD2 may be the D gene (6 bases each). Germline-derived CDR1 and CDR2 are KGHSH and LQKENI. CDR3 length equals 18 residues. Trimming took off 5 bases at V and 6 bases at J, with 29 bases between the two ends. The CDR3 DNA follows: TGTGCCAGCTCAGTACTAGCCCCGGGGGACACTACGTGGGGCGAGCAGTACTTC. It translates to CASSVLAPGDTTWGEQYF.

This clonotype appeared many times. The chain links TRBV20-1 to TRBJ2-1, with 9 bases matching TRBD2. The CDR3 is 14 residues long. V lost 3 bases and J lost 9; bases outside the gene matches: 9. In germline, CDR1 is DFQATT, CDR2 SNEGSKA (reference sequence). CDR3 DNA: TGCAGTGCTAGCAGCTGGCGGGAGGGAGGTGAGCAGTTCTTC. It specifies CSASSWREGGEQFF.

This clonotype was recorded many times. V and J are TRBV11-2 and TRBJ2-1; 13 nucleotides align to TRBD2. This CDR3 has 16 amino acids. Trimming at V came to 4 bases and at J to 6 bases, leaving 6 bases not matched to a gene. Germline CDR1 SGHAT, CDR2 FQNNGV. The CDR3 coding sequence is TGTGCCAGCAGCTGGTCCGGGACTAGCGGGATCAATGAGCAGTTCTTC. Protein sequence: CASSWSGTSGINEQFF.

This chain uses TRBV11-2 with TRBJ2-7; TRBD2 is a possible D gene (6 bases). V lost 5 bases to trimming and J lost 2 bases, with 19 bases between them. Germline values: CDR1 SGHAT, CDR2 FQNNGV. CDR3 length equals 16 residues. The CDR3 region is CASSGIRRGLAYEQYF. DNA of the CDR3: TGTGCCAGCAGCGGAATAAGGCGGGGATTGGCCTACGAGCAGTACTTC.

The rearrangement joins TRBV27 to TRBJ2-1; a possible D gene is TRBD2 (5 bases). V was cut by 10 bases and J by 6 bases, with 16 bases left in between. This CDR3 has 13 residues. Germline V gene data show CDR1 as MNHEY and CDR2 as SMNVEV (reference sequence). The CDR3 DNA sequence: TGTGCCACTACCGGACTGGGGTTCAATGAGCAGTTCTTC. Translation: CATTGLGFNEQFF.

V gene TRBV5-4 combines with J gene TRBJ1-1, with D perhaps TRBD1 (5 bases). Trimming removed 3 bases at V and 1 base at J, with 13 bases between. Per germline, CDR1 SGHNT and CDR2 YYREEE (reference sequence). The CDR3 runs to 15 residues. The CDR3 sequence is CASSSGGKGNTEAFF. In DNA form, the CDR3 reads TGTGCCAGCAGCTCGGGGGGAAAGGGGAACACTGAAGCTTTCTTT.

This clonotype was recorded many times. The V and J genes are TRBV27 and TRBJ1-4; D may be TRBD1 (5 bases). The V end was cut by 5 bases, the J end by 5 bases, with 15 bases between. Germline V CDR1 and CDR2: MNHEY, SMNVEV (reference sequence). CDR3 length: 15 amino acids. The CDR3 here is CASSNRGVANEKLFF. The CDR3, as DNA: TGTGCCAGCAGTAACCGAGGGGTGGCGAATGAAAAACTGTTTTTT.

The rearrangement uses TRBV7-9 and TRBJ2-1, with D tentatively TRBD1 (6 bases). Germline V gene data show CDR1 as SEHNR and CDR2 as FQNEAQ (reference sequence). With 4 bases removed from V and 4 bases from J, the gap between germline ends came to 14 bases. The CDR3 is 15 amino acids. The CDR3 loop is CASSSQGRGYNEQFF. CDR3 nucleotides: TGTGCCAGCAGCTCACAGGGAAGAGGGTACAATGAGCAGTTCTTC.

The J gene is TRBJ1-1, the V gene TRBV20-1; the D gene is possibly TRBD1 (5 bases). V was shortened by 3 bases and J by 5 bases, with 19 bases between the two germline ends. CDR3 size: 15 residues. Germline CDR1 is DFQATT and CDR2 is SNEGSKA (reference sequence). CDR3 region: CSASDSRARATEAFF. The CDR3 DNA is TGCAGTGCTAGCGACAGCCGGGCTAGGGCTACTGAAGCTTTCTTT.

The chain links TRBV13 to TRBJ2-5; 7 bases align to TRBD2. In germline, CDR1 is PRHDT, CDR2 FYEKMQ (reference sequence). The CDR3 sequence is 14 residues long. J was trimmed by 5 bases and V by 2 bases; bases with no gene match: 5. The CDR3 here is CASSLSGNPETQYF. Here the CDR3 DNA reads TGTGCCAGCAGCTTAAGCGGGAATCCCGAGACCCAGTACTTC.